This entry lists 29 T cell receptor beta chains sequenced from one sample in a study of blood T cells in healthy people across ages. Alongside a J-beta primer mix, a sample-barcoded 5' primer served in a second PCR lasting about 6 to 12 cycles. TCRdb used MiXCR to reprocess the 5' RACE reads, holding one entry per CDR3 protein. The table lists over 950,000 distinct CDR3 sequences, roughly two fifths of them singletons. The sample comprised blood. The receptors shown here come from a man between 18 and 35 years old in good health.

This clonotype has only a few counts. The chain carries TRBV4-3 and TRBJ1-4; 10 bases are shared with TRBD1. The trim removed 0 bases at V and 5 bases at J, leaving 3 bases unmatched. The CDR3 totals 16 residues. The V gene's germline CDR1 is LGHNA and CDR2 YSLEER. The CDR3 here is CASSQEGTGVNEKLFF. The CDR3 coding sequence is TGCGCCAGCAGCCAAGAGGGGACAGGGGTAAATGAAAAACTGTTTTTT.

The chain has TRBV6-6 and TRBJ1-5, with a tentative D call TRBD1 (6 bases). Trimming took 5 bases from V and 0 from J, leaving 11 bases between them. The CDR3 is 15 residues long. Germline lookup yields CDR1 MNHNY and CDR2 SVGAGI (reference sequence). The CDR3 sequence is CASSGTSGSNQPQHF. The CDR3 region has the DNA TGTGCCAGCAGTGGGACATCCGGTAGCAATCAGCCCCAGCATTTT.

J is TRBJ2-5 and V is TRBV4-3; possible D gene TRBD2, 6 bases. The CDR3 extends over 14 amino acids. The germline gives CDR1 LGHNA, CDR2 YSLEER. V lost 4 bases and J lost 4, with 13 bases in between. The CDR3 region is CASSPTGGSETQYF. The CDR3 nucleotides read TGCGCCAGCAGCCCCACCGGGGGTTCAGAGACCCAGTACTTC.

Comments on this clonotype: This may be a read error, as it is one base from a much larger clone. The J gene is TRBJ2-1, the V gene TRBV6-2 or TRBV6-3; 9 bases line up with TRBD2. The CDR3 has 14 amino acids. Germline-derived CDR1 and CDR2 are MNHEY and SVGEGT. The CDR3 DNA reads TGTGCCAGCGCCGGGGGACTAGCCTCCAATGACCAGTTCTTC. It specifies CASAGGLASNDQFF.

V gene TRBV5-5 combines with J gene TRBJ1-6; weak D call: TRBD1 (5 bases). Trimming removed 2 bases from V and 8 bases from J, with 8 bases in between. The CDR3 runs to 13 residues. Germline values: CDR1 SGHKS, CDR2 YYEKEE (reference sequence). The CDR3 sequence: CASSLAGDSPLHF. DNA for the CDR3: TGTGCCAGCAGCTTAGCGGGGGATTCACCCCTCCACTTT.

The V call is TRBV28, the J call TRBJ1-2; the D gene is possibly TRBD1 (6 bases). The length of the CDR3 is 12 residues. The germline V gene encodes CDR1 MDHEN and CDR2 SYDVKM. Trimming removed 11 bases from V and 5 bases from J, with 15 bases in between. The CDR3 DNA follows: TGTGCCGACCGGGACATAACGTATGGCTACACCTTC. The encoded protein is CADRDITYGYTF.

This clonotype was detected many times. The chain carries TRBV2 and TRBJ2-3, with D unresolved. This CDR3 comprises 11 residues. From germline, CDR1 is SNHLY and CDR2 FYNNEI. The ends were cut back, 4 bases at V and 4 bases at J, with 3 bases in the middle. CDR3 amino acids: CASSAPDTQYF. The DNA for the CDR3 is TGTGCCAGCAGTGCCCCAGATACGCAGTATTTT.

This chain joins TRBV9 and TRBJ2-3; D may match TRBD1 or TRBD2 (6 bases each). This CDR3 region has 15 residues. Germline V CDR1 and CDR2: SGDLS, YYNGEE. V was shortened by 0 bases and J by 3 bases, with 11 bases between the two germline ends. The CDR3 DNA sequence: TGTGCCAGCAGCGTAGAGGGGGGCGCGACAGATACGCAGTATTTT. Translating gives CASSVEGGATDTQYF.

The chain carries TRBV7-8 and TRBJ1-1, with a weak D call TRBD1 (5 bases). CDR1 and CDR2 from the germline V gene are SGHVS and FQNEAQ. Trimming cost V 5 bases and J 3 bases, with 16 bases left between them. The CDR3 extends over 15 amino acids. The CDR3 nucleotides are TGTGCCAGCAGCCGAACTCGGGACGGCTACACTGAAGCTTTCTTT. Protein product: CASSRTRDGYTEAFF.

The chain is built from TRBV15 and TRBJ1-5; possible D gene TRBD1, 5 bases. V shed 5 bases and J shed 2 bases, with 13 bases lying between them. CDR3 size: 15 residues. Germline V gene sequence: CDR1 LNHNV, CDR2 YYDKDF (reference sequence). CDR3: CATSLSRGGNQPQHF. The CDR3 DNA follows: TGTGCCACCAGCCTCTCTAGGGGCGGCAATCAGCCCCAGCATTTT.

This clonotype came up a few times. The V call is TRBV18, the J call TRBJ2-1, with a tentative D call TRBD1 (5 bases). The germline V gene encodes CDR1 KGHSH and CDR2 LQKENI. CDR3 length: 15 amino acids. V was pared by 1 base and J by 0 bases, with 7 bases between. CDR3 coding DNA: TGTGCCAGCTCACCACAGGGGTACTCCTACAATGAGCAGTTCTTC. This sequence encodes CASSPQGYSYNEQFF. Based on the CDR3 plus reference TRBV18 and TRBJ2-1, the full variable domain is NAGVMQNPRHLVRRRGQEARLRCSPMKGHSHVYWYRQLPEEGLKFMVYLQKENIIDESGMPKERFSAEFPKEGPSILRIQQVVRGDSAAYFCASSPQGYSYNEQFFGPGTRLTVL.

The chain carries TRBV20-1 and TRBJ2-2; 9 nucleotides line up with TRBD1. Per the germline V gene, CDR1 is DFQATT and CDR2 is SNEGSKA (reference sequence). With V trimmed by 6 bases and J by 7 bases, 9 bases remained unmatched. The CDR3 loop spans 14 amino acids. The CDR3 loop is CSARIQGADGELFF. In DNA form, the CDR3 reads TGCAGTGCCCGGATACAGGGGGCAGACGGGGAGCTGTTTTTT.

V and J are TRBV5-6 and TRBJ1-2, with 7 bases matching TRBD1. With V trimmed by 0 bases and J by 4 bases, 3 bases remained unmatched. From germline, CDR1 is SGHDT and CDR2 YYEEEE. The CDR3 runs to 14 residues. In DNA form, the CDR3 reads TGTGCCAGCAGCTTGGAAGAGGGGGCCTATGGCTACACCTTC. Its translation: CASSLEEGAYGYTF.

Comment on this clonotype: One base away lies a much larger clone, so this may be a sequencing read error. This chain links TRBV4-1 with TRBJ1-2; D is uncertain. Trimming removed 8 bases at V and 0 bases at J, with 16 bases between. Germline CDR1 reads MGHRA; CDR2 reads YSYEKL. The CDR3 length is 15 residues. Here the CDR3 reads CASGPTETTNYGYTF. The CDR3 bases are TGCGCCAGCGGACCAACAGAGACAACTAACTATGGCTACACCTTC.

The chain is built from TRBV5-1 and TRBJ2-1, with 8 bases aligning to TRBD1. From germline, CDR1 is SGHRS and CDR2 YFSETQ. The junction had 5 bases not matched to a gene; V was cut back by 0 bases and J by 0 bases. The CDR3 loop spans 17 amino acids. DNA for the CDR3: TGCGCCAGCAGCTTGGGACAGGGGACCAGCTCCTACAATGAGCAGTTCTTC. This codes for CASSLGQGTSSYNEQFF.

The chain carries TRBV5-1 and TRBJ1-5; D gene unclear. The V gene lost 4 bases and the J gene lost 13 bases, with 12 bases spanning the gap. CDR3 length: 11 amino acids. Germline V lookup: CDR1 SGHRS, CDR2 YFSETQ. This CDR3 is CASSLALGQHF. In nucleotides, the CDR3 is TGCGCCAGCAGCCTCGCCCTCGGACAGCATTTT.

J is TRBJ2-7 and V is TRBV6-5, with D possibly being TRBD2 (6 bases). The DNA matches TRBJ2-5 better at its end, which makes the J call doubtful. Germline loops: CDR1 MNHEY, CDR2 SVGAGI. CDR3 length: 14 amino acids. The CDR3 sequence: CASSYSREVETQYF. The CDR3 DNA follows: TGTGCCAGCAGTTACTCGAGGGAGGTGGAGACCCAGTACTTC.

V usage is TRBV20-1 and J usage is TRBJ1-1; 9 positions agree with TRBD1. In germline, CDR1 is DFQATT, CDR2 SNEGSKA (reference sequence). V lost 4 bases to trimming and J lost 1 base; unmatched junction nucleotides: 4. This CDR3 contains 14 residues. The CDR3 is CSATTGQGNTEAFF. The CDR3 DNA sequence: TGCAGTGCTACTACGGGACAGGGGAACACTGAAGCTTTCTTT.

V gene TRBV9 combines with J gene TRBJ1-1; D uncertain. The CDR3 loop spans 11 amino acids. Germline CDR1 and CDR2: SGDLS and YYNGEE. The V gene lost 7 bases and the J gene lost 5 bases, with 9 bases spanning the gap. Written as DNA, the CDR3 is TGTGCCAGCGGGGTGGTGACTGAAGCTTTCTTT. It specifies CASGVVTEAFF.

This clonotype was counted a few times. The chain couples TRBV20-1 to TRBJ2-4; tentatively, D is TRBD1 (7 bases). Germline values: CDR1 DFQATT, CDR2 SNEGSKA (reference sequence). V lost 1 base to trimming and J lost 8 bases, with 12 bases between them. This CDR3 spans 13 amino acids. The CDR3 DNA sequence: TGCAGTGCTAGAGGCCAGGGGGGAGACATTCAGTACTTC. This translates into CSARGQGGDIQYF.

This clonotype was counted between two and nine times. The chain recombines TRBV5-1 with TRBJ1-1; TRBD1 might be the D (5 bases). The V end was cut by 0 bases, the J end by 5 bases, with 14 bases between. The CDR3 spans 15 residues. Germline V gene sequence: CDR1 SGHRS, CDR2 YFSETQ. This CDR3 is CASSLDGGMSTEAFF. In nucleotides, the CDR3 is TGCGCCAGCAGCTTGGATGGGGGGATGTCAACTGAAGCTTTCTTT.

This clonotype has just a few counts. The J gene is TRBJ2-3, the V gene TRBV6-1; possibly TRBD1 for D (6 bases). The length of the CDR3 is 16 residues. V was pared by 5 bases and J by 5 bases, with 20 bases between. Germline V gives CDR1 MNHNS, CDR2 SASEGT. Here the CDR3 reads CASSFGTSSQGDTQYF. For the CDR3, the DNA is TGTGCCAGCAGTTTCGGGACATCTTCTCAGGGAGATACGCAGTATTTT.

The J gene is TRBJ1-4, the V gene TRBV5-5; the D is unclear. Trimming shortened V by 1 base and J by 6 bases, and 7 bases separated the two germline ends. The CDR3 contains 13 residues. Per germline, CDR1 SGHKS and CDR2 YYEKEE (reference sequence). Here the CDR3 reads CASSLYRYEKLFF. Here the CDR3 DNA reads TGTGCCAGCAGCTTGTACAGATATGAAAAACTGTTTTTT.

Comment on this clonotype: Compared with germline, one end of the junction differs, possibly owing to a read error. The chain couples TRBV27 to TRBJ2-3, with D uncertain. The CDR3 runs 16 residues. Germline V gene sequence: CDR1 MNHEY, CDR2 SMNVEV (reference sequence). The CDR3 spells CARSSEANSPADTQYF. Here the CDR3 DNA reads TGTGCCCGCAGTTCCGAGGCAAATTCGCCAGCAGATACGCAGTATTTT.

The chain is built from TRBV3-1 and TRBJ2-2, with a tentative D call TRBD1 (6 bases). The V end lost 0 bases, the J end lost 0 bases, and 11 bases lay between the germline ends. Looked up from germline, CDR1 is LGHDT and CDR2 is YNNKEL (reference sequence). The CDR3 sequence is 17 residues long. This CDR3 is CASSQDLPGANTGELFF. CDR3 nucleotide sequence: TGTGCCAGCAGCCAAGATCTCCCAGGGGCGAACACCGGGGAGCTGTTTTTT.

This clonotype was picked up a small number of times. The genes are TRBV2 and TRBJ1-2; TRBD1 might be the D (5 bases). CDR3 length: 14 residues. Trimming cost V 7 bases and J 0 bases, with 12 bases left between them. Germline CDR1 reads SNHLY; CDR2 reads FYNNEI. The CDR3 loop is CASIPTVTNYGYTF. The CDR3 nucleotides are TGTGCCAGCATTCCGACAGTAACTAACTATGGCTACACCTTC.

This chain joins TRBV5-1 and TRBJ1-1, with 8 bases that match TRBD1. This CDR3 has 15 amino acids. Germline V gives CDR1 SGHRS, CDR2 YFSETQ. The ends lost 4 bases at V and 1 base at J; junction bases unmatched: 6. The chain's CDR3 is CASSLQTGENTEAFF. CDR3 sequence (DNA): TGCGCCAGCAGCCTACAGACAGGGGAGAACACTGAAGCTTTCTTT. Based on the CDR3 plus reference TRBV5-1 and TRBJ1-1, the full variable domain is KAGVTQTPRYLIKTRGQQVTLSCSPISGHRSVSWYQQTPGQGLQFLFEYFSETQRNKGNFPGRFSGRQFSNSRSEMNVSTLELGDSALYLCASSLQTGENTEAFFGQGTRLTVV.

This chain connects TRBV6-1 to TRBJ1-1; D possibly corresponds to TRBD1 (6 bases). This CDR3 is built from 16 residues. Deletions cut 2 bases from V and 5 bases from J, with 18 bases between. Germline V lookup: CDR1 MNHNS, CDR2 SASEGT. The CDR3 nucleotides are TGTGCCAGCAGTGAATCCCCCGTTAAGGGGGAAACTGAAGCTTTCTTT. Translating it yields CASSESPVKGETEAFF.

The chain uses TRBV25-1 and TRBJ2-1, with D uncertain. V lost 2 bases to trimming and J lost 2 bases, with 7 bases between them. The CDR3 is 14 residues long. Germline CDR1 and CDR2: MGHDK and SYGVNS. The CDR3 bases are TGTGCCAGCAGTGAAGATCCAGCCTACAATGAGCAGTTCTTC. Translation: CASSEDPAYNEQFF. Full variable domain (outside the CDR3, taken from reference TRBV25-1 and TRBJ2-1): EADIYQTPRYLVIGTGKKITLECSQTMGHDKMYWYQQDPGMELHLIHYSYGVNSTEKGDLSSESTVSRIRTEHFPLTLESARPSHTSQYLCASSEDPAYNEQFFGPGTRLTVL.